This T cell receptor beta chain comes out of a study of vaccination and CD4 T cells after COVID-19. About the study: Post-COVID draws followed diagnosis by a median around 97 days (range 35 to 161). The post-vaccine samples came a median around 75 days after dose two (range 14 to 241).

This clonotype was observed a single time. TCRdb independently ran MiXCR on the PCR reads; one entry per CDR3 protein. Here the sample spans about 18,000 distinct CDR3 sequences, 62% being singletons. The V gene end was trimmed by 7 bases and the J gene end by 4 bases; junction bases not matched to a gene: 10. Germline loops: CDR1 MNHNS, CDR2 SASEGT. The CDR3 runs to 16 residues. The sample was CD4+ T cells from blood, taken before SARS-CoV-2 vaccination. This TCR was sampled from a human donor who had recovered from COVID-19. The chain combines TRBV6-1 with TRBJ2-1, with TRBD2 matching 10 bases. CDR3: CASTAGSGRVYNEQFF. The CDR3 DNA is TGTGCCAGCACAGCCGGGAGCGGGAGGGTATACAATGAGCAGTTCTTC.